The T cell receptor beta chain under discussion was sequenced for a study of OX40 agonist ivuxolimab in advanced cancers. Overall study context: Antecedent anti-PD-1, anti-PD-L1 or anti-CTLA-4 therapy was permissible, with about 40% having received some.

Comment on this clone: Its target is unknown.

The protocol was immunoSEQ multiplex PCR, while the TCRdb copy is restricted to in-frame clones and leaves out a portion. The profile covers about 45,000 clones, with around 80% appearing a single time and 10% taken by the ten largest. Findings of the study overall: The authors did not determine the antigen specificity of the expanded peripheral T cells.

The CDR3 spans 16 residues. Germline values: CDR1 MDHEN, CDR2 SYDVKM. The ends lost 6 bases at V and 3 bases at J; junction bases unmatched: 11. This sequence joins TRBV28 and TRBJ1-2, with 9 bases aligning to TRBD1. The TCR was taken from an adult with an advanced solid tumor such as melanoma, head and neck, liver or kidney cancer. Sequenced material: CD4+ or CD8+ T cells sorted from blood, taken in a trial of the OX40 agonist ivuxolimab. The DNA for the CDR3 is TGTGCCAGCAGGTTAGGGGGACAGGGCCCCGACTATGGCTACACCTTC. It encodes CASRLGGQGPDYGYTF.